This T cell receptor beta chain came from a study of radiotherapy plus CTLA-4 blockade in lung cancer. Findings of the study overall: Clones derived from tumor TCRs expanded in blood after radiotherapy plus ipilimumab. Together with interferon-beta, which increased in serum after radiation, early dynamic changes in blood T cell clones were reportedly the best predictors of response.

Assay used: immunoSEQ multiplex PCR; TCRdb lists only in-frame clones, some missing. The sample yields about 38,000 clones, approximately 86% seen once. Germline trimming cut 7 bases from V and 5 bases from J; bases unmatched to any gene: 9. The CDR3 sequence is 14 residues long. Germline V gene lookup returns CDR1 SGHAT and CDR2 FQNNGV. Those with chemo-refractory metastatic non-small-cell lung cancer were treated with focal radiation combined with CTLA-4 blockade using ipilimumab. As to this clone: Its antigen is still unknown.

The starting material was peripheral blood, obtained from a patient treated with radiotherapy plus ipilimumab. V gene TRBV11-2 combines with J gene TRBJ2-5; 8 positions agree with TRBD1. This TCR came from a human donor with non-small cell lung cancer whose response to radiotherapy plus ipilimumab could not be evaluated. CDR3 nucleotide sequence: TGTGCCAGCACCCTATGGGACAGGCGGGAGACCCAGTACTTC. The encoded protein is CASTLWDRRETQYF.